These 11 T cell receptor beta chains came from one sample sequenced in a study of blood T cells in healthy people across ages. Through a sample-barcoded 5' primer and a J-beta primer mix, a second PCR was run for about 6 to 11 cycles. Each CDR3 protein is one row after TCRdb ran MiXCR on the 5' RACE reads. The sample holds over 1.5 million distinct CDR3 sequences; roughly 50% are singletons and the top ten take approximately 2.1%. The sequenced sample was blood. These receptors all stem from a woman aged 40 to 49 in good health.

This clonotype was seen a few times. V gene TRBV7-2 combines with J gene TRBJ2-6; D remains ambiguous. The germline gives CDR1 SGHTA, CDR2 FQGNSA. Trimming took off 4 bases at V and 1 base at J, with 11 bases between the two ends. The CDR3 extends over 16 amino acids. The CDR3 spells CASSSAQRSGANVLTF. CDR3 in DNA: TGTGCCAGCAGCTCAGCGCAAAGATCTGGGGCCAACGTCCTGACTTTC. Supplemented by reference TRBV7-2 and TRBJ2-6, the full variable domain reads GAGVSQSPSNKVTEKGKDVELRCDPISGHTALYWYRQSLGQGLEFLIYFQGNSAPDKSGLPSDRFSAERTGGSVSTLTIQRTQQEDSAVYLCASSSAQRSGANVLTFGAGSRLTVL.

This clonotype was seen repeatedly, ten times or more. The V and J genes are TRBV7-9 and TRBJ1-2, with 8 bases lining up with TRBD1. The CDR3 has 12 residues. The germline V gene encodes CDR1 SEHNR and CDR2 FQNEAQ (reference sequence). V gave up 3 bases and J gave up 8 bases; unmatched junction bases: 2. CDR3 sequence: CASSFDRGGYTF. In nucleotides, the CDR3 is TGTGCCAGCAGCTTTGACAGGGGCGGCTACACCTTC.

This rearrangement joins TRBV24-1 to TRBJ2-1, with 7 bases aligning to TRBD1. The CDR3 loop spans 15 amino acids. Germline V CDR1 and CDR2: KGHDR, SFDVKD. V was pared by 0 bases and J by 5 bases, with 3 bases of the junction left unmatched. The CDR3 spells CATSDLGQAHNEQFF. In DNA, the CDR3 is TGTGCCACCAGTGATTTGGGACAGGCCCACAATGAGCAGTTCTTC.

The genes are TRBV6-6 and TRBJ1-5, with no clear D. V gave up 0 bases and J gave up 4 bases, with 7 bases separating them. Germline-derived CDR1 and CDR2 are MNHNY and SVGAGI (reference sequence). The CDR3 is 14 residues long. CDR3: CASSYSDQNQPQHF. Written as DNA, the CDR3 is TGTGCCAGCAGTTACTCCGACCAGAATCAGCCCCAGCATTTT.

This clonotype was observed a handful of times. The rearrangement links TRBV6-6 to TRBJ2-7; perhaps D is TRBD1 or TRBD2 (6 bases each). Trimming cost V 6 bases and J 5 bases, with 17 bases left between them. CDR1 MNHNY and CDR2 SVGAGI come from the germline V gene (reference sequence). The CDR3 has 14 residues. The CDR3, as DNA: TGTGCCAGCAGGGGGGGTGGAGGGGGAGACGAGCAGTACTTC. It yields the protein CASRGGGGGDEQYF.

In DNA, the CDR3 is TGCAGTGCTAGAGGATCTACTGGCGGCCAGTACAATGAGCAGTTCTTC. Amino acid sequence: CSARGSTGGQYNEQFF. The gene calls are TRBV20-1 and TRBJ2-1; D not certain. V shed 1 base and J shed 4 bases, with 17 bases lying between them. CDR1 and CDR2 from the germline V gene are DFQATT and SNEGSKA (reference sequence). The CDR3 spans 16 residues.

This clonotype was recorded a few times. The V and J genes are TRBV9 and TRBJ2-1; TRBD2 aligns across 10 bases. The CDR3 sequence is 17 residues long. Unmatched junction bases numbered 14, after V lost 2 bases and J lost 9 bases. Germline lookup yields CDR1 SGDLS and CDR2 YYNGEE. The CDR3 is CASSVWDSGGIGSEQFF. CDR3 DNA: TGTGCCAGCAGCGTTTGGGATAGCGGGGGGATCGGTAGTGAGCAGTTCTTC.

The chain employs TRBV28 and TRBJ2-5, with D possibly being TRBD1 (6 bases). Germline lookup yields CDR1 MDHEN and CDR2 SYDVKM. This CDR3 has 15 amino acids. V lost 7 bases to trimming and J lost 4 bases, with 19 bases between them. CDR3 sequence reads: CASTFASDRRETQYF. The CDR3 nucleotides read TGTGCCAGCACCTTTGCCTCCGACAGGAGAGAGACCCAGTACTTC.

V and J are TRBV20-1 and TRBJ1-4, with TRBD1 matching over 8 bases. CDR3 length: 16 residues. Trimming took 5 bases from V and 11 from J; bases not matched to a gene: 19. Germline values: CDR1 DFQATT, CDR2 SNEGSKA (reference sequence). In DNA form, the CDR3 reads TGCAGTGCTCCACTCAGGGGGCCTTGGGGAGAGGCTAAACTGTTTTTT. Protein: CSAPLRGPWGEAKLFF.

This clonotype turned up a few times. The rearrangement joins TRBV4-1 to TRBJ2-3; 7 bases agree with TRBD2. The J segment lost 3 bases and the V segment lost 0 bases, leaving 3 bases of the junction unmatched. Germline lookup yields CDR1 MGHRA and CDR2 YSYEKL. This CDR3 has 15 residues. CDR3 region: CASSQEQRGTDTQYF. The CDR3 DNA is TGCGCCAGCAGCCAAGAGCAGCGGGGAACAGATACGCAGTATTTT.

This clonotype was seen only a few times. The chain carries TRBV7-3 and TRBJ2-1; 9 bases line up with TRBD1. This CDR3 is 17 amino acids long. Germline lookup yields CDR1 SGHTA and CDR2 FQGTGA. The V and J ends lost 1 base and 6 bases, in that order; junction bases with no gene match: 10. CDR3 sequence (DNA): TGTGCCAGCAGCTTAAAACCCCGACAGGGGGGGGTCAATGAGCAGTTCTTC. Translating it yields CASSLKPRQGGVNEQFF.